These 13 T cell receptor beta chains came from one sample sequenced in a study of beta chain features in type 1 diabetes. Study results and limitations: In all four CD4+ subsets, TCRB CDR3 length was significantly, moderately reduced in type 1 diabetes.

No antigen has been assigned to these receptors. TCRB transcripts that were expressed got sequenced, as all of the isolated RNA had been reverse transcribed. Profiled with immunoSEQ multiplex PCR; TCRdb holds only in-frame clones, not every one. This sample carries more than 250,000 clones, approximately 14% of them seen once, and the ten largest clones take 0.015% to 0.02%. The sample consisted of naive CD4+ T cells from blood. The receptor set was obtained from a man aged 25-40 years with type 1 diabetes.

This chain connects TRBV29-1 to TRBJ1-1, with a possible D match to TRBD1 (6 bases). V was shortened by 8 bases and J by 3 bases, with 13 bases between the two germline ends. The germline V gene encodes CDR1 SQVTM and CDR2 ANQGSEA. This CDR3 has 12 residues. The CDR3 region is CSTAKGDTEAFF. Written as DNA, the CDR3 is TGCAGCACTGCTAAGGGGGACACTGAAGCTTTCTTT.

V is TRBV13 and J is TRBJ1-2, with D perhaps TRBD1 (5 bases). Trimming shortened V by 4 bases and J by 5 bases, and 23 bases separated the two germline ends. The CDR3 is 17 amino acids. Germline lookup yields CDR1 PRHDT and CDR2 FYEKMQ (reference sequence). The CDR3 sequence is CASSYGGDPGSVYGYTF. The CDR3 region has the DNA TGTGCCAGCAGCTACGGGGGGGACCCGGGCTCTGTGTATGGCTACACCTTC.

This clone showed up just a few times. Other DNA sequences of this sample code for an identical CDR3. The chain couples TRBV5-1 to TRBJ2-6, with a tentative D call TRBD1 (6 bases). V gave up 5 bases and J gave up 1 base, with 7 bases separating them. The CDR3 has 14 amino acids. CDR1 and CDR2 from the germline V gene are SGHRS and YFSETQ. The CDR3 DNA follows: TGCGCCAGCAGTGACAGGTCTGGGGCCAACGTCCTGACTTTC. It translates to CASSDRSGANVLTF.

The sample holds a few counts of this clone. This rearrangement joins TRBV4-2 to TRBJ2-2; 10 nucleotides match TRBD2. Germline trimming cut 4 bases from V and 4 bases from J; bases unmatched to any gene: 12. Germline V gene data show CDR1 as LGHNA and CDR2 as YNFKEQ. The CDR3 extends over 18 amino acids. DNA for the CDR3: TGTGCCAGCAGCCCCTCCCTAGCGGGAGTCTCGGGCACCGGGGAGCTGTTTTTT. It yields the protein CASSPSLAGVSGTGELFF.

V and J are TRBV28 and TRBJ2-7, with 7 nucleotides matching TRBD2. Germline CDR1 MDHEN, CDR2 SYDVKM. The length of the CDR3 is 13 residues. After removal of 5 bases from V and 3 bases from J, the junction contained 4 bases not matched to a gene. The DNA of the CDR3 is TGTGCCAGCAGTGGTCTAGCGGACTACGAGCAGTACTTC. Encoded protein: CASSGLADYEQYF.

J is TRBJ2-4 and V is TRBV6-1; D perhaps matches TRBD1 (5 bases). In germline, CDR1 is MNHNS, CDR2 SASEGT. V gave up 4 bases and J gave up 0 bases, with 16 bases separating them. CDR3 length: 17 residues. The CDR3 sequence is CASSGLTVFLAKNIQYF. In DNA, the CDR3 is TGTGCCAGCAGTGGACTGACAGTGTTCCTAGCCAAAAACATTCAGTACTTC.

The V and J genes are TRBV18 and TRBJ2-7; D is perhaps TRBD2 (7 bases). The CDR3 covers 14 residues. Germline V CDR1 and CDR2: KGHSH, LQKENI. V dropped 3 bases and J dropped 7 bases, with 16 bases sitting between them. In nucleotides, the CDR3 is TGTGCCAGCTCACCGGCTAGCGGAGGGGGGGAGCAGTACTTC. This encodes CASSPASGGGEQYF.

The chain links TRBV2 to TRBJ1-2, with 11 nucleotides matching TRBD1. V was clipped by 4 bases and J by 5 bases; unmatched bases: 6. CDR1 is SNHLY and CDR2 is FYNNEI in the germline V gene. There are 15 residues in the CDR3. The CDR3 loop reads CASSGGTGGIYGYTF. DNA for the CDR3: TGTGCCAGCAGTGGTGGGACAGGGGGGATTTATGGCTACACCTTC. Using reference TRBV2 and TRBJ1-2 for the parts outside the CDR3, the full variable domain is EPEVTQTPSHQVTQMGQEVILRCVPISNHLYFYWYRQILGQKVEFLVSFYNNEISEKSEIFDDQFSVERPDGSNFTLKIRSTKLEDSAMYFCASSGGTGGIYGYTFGSGTRLTVV.

This clone was recorded a few times. V gene TRBV7-2 combines with J gene TRBJ2-7, with D possibly being TRBD2 (5 bases). This CDR3 has 14 amino acids. The germline CDR1 and CDR2 sequences are SGHTA and FQGNSA. V dropped 6 bases and J dropped 2 bases, with 14 bases sitting between them. The CDR3 region is CASRPGVSPYEQYF. The CDR3 DNA reads TGTGCCAGCAGACCCGGGGTATCCCCCTACGAGCAGTACTTC.

This sequence joins TRBV13 and TRBJ2-1, with D possibly TRBD2 on 6 matching bases. Germline V CDR1 and CDR2: PRHDT, FYEKMQ (reference sequence). Trimming left V 7 bases short and J 0 bases short, with 13 bases between. The CDR3 sequence is 15 residues long. The CDR3: CASTLSGLSYNEQFF. The CDR3 nucleotides are TGTGCCAGCACCCTTAGCGGTCTCTCCTACAATGAGCAGTTCTTC.

This chain joins TRBV29-1 and TRBJ1-1; 7 bases align to TRBD1. The CDR3 extends over 14 amino acids. V shed 4 bases, J shed 2 bases, and the junction held 7 bases outside the gene matches. Germline CDR1 is SQVTM and CDR2 is ANQGSEA. The CDR3 spells CSVAQTGANTEAFF. DNA of the CDR3: TGCAGCGTTGCCCAAACAGGGGCAAACACTGAAGCTTTCTTT.

The table lists this clone with a few counts. J is TRBJ1-2 and V is TRBV2; D is unresolved. The germline CDR1 and CDR2 sequences are SNHLY and FYNNEI. This CDR3 contains 12 residues. Trimming cost V 5 bases and J 5 bases, with 9 bases left between them. The chain's CDR3 is CASSQDLYGYTF. As DNA, the CDR3 is TGTGCCAGCAGTCAGGACTTGTATGGCTACACCTTC. The variable domain in full, with the rest retrieved from reference TRBV2 and TRBJ1-2, is EPEVTQTPSHQVTQMGQEVILRCVPISNHLYFYWYRQILGQKVEFLVSFYNNEISEKSEIFDDQFSVERPDGSNFTLKIRSTKLEDSAMYFCASSQDLYGYTFGSGTRLTVV.

Only a few counts were recorded for this clone. The chain recombines TRBV2 with TRBJ2-1, with a possible D match to TRBD2 (6 bases). Germline values: CDR1 SNHLY, CDR2 FYNNEI. V lost 5 bases to trimming and J lost 4 bases, with 15 bases between them. This CDR3 has 15 amino acids. In DNA form, the CDR3 reads TGTGCCAGCAGTCAGAACACTGGGGGGTACAATGAGCAGTTCTTC. The encoded protein is CASSQNTGGYNEQFF.